Following are 15 T cell receptor beta chains from one sample sequenced in a study of human T cells and chemical hapten exposure. MiXCR, run by TCRdb on the RACE reads, gives a single entry per CDR3 protein. The sample has around 330,000 distinct CDR3 sequences; around 5.5% are singletons. Time point noted: pre-sensitization, week 0. Regarding treatment: therapeutic diphenylcyclopropenone sensitization with weekly scalp DPC. The sequencing here drew on whole blood, taken in connection with sensitization to the hapten diphenylcyclopropenone (DPC). These receptors all come from a woman aged 18-35 years with alopecia areata. Some clones in this sample may be carry-over from other donors' samples.

This clonotype was seen at least ten times. The chain couples TRBV4-3 to TRBJ1-2; unclear D gene. The CDR3 totals 16 residues. Per the germline V gene, CDR1 is LGHNA and CDR2 is YSLEER. Trimming cost V 1 base and J 0 bases, with 12 bases left between them. The CDR3 spells CASSQANSEPNYGYTF. The CDR3 DNA follows: TGCGCCAGCAGCCAAGCTAACAGCGAACCTAACTATGGCTACACCTTC.

This clonotype was seen a few times. CDR3 in amino acids: CSATDRSYEKLFF. The CDR3 region has the DNA TGCAGTGCTACGGACAGGAGTTATGAAAAACTGTTTTTT. V usage is TRBV20-1 and J usage is TRBJ1-4, with TRBD1 matching over 7 bases. This CDR3 comprises 13 residues. The germline V gene has CDR1 DFQATT and CDR2 SNEGSKA (reference sequence). The J segment lost 6 bases and the V segment lost 4 bases, leaving 5 bases of the junction unmatched.

This clonotype appeared a few times. This sequence joins TRBV16 and TRBJ1-3; TRBD1 is a possible D gene (5 bases). V was trimmed by 1 base and J by 3 bases, leaving 22 bases between them. This CDR3 has 19 residues. Germline lookup yields CDR1 KGHSY and CDR2 FQNENV. CDR3 loop: CASSQFGPGGHRFGNTIYF. The CDR3 DNA is TGTGCCAGCAGCCAATTCGGTCCGGGTGGACATCGATTTGGAAACACCATATATTTT.

This clonotype was seen at least ten times. V gene TRBV4-3 combines with J gene TRBJ2-5; D remains unclear. The CDR3 runs to 14 residues. V gave up 1 base and J gave up 0 bases, with 6 bases separating them. Germline CDR1 is LGHNA and CDR2 is YSLEER. The CDR3: CASSQVRYQETQYF. DNA of the CDR3: TGCGCCAGCAGCCAAGTCAGGTACCAAGAGACCCAGTACTTC.

Ten or more counts support this clonotype. The chain employs TRBV6-6 and TRBJ1-2; D is perhaps TRBD1 (6 bases). Germline V CDR1 and CDR2: MNHNY, SVGAGI (reference sequence). The CDR3 loop spans 14 amino acids. V gave up 4 bases and J gave up 8 bases, with 17 bases separating them. The DNA for the CDR3 is TGTGCCAGCAGTTCCACCAGGGGATTGGGGGGCTACACCTTC. Translated: CASSSTRGLGGYTF.

The CDR3 loop reads CASSLSGLFNSPLHF. The CDR3 coding sequence is TGCGCCAGCAGCTTGTCAGGACTGTTTAATTCACCCCTCCACTTT. V is TRBV5-1 and J is TRBJ1-6; D gene uncertain. Per germline, CDR1 SGHRS and CDR2 YFSETQ. The CDR3 loop spans 15 amino acids. Trimming removed 1 base at V and 6 bases at J, with 11 bases between.

This clonotype appeared many times. The gene calls are TRBV7-6 and TRBJ2-3, with D possibly TRBD2 on 5 matching bases. Trimming took off 3 bases at V and 8 bases at J, with 15 bases between the two ends. The CDR3 length is 14 residues. Per the germline V gene, CDR1 is SGHVS and CDR2 is FNYEAQ. In DNA, the CDR3 is TGTGCCAGCAGCTTGGAGGAGTGGTTCGGTACGCAGTATTTT. Translated, it gives CASSLEEWFGTQYF.

This clonotype was picked up many times. The V call is TRBV10-3, the J call TRBJ2-1; 9 positions agree with TRBD2. Germline lookup yields CDR1 ENHRY and CDR2 SYGVKD. Unmatched junction bases numbered 11, after V lost 3 bases and J lost 8 bases. This CDR3 contains 16 residues. The CDR3 DNA reads as TGTGCCATCAGTGACGTAGGCCTAGCGGGGAACTATGAGCAGTTCTTC. This codes for CAISDVGLAGNYEQFF.

This clonotype was observed at least ten times. The chain links TRBV4-2 to TRBJ2-3; 11 nucleotides line up with TRBD2. J lost 4 bases, V lost 0 bases, and 15 bases had no gene match. The CDR3 is 20 amino acids. The germline V gene encodes CDR1 LGHNA and CDR2 YNFKEQ. CDR3 DNA: TGTGCCAGCAGCCAAGAGGCGAGAGTAGCGGGGGGGCTGGGCGCAGATACGCAGTATTTT. This sequence encodes CASSQEARVAGGLGADTQYF.

This clonotype was found a few times. The chain carries TRBV7-9 and TRBJ1-1; no reliable D call. The CDR3 is made up of 14 amino acids. CDR1 is SEHNR and CDR2 is FQNEAQ in the germline V gene (reference sequence). With 3 bases removed from V and 3 bases from J, the gap between germline ends came to 11 bases. The CDR3 reads CASSLRTEDTEAFF. CDR3 DNA sequence: TGTGCCAGCAGCTTGAGGACCGAGGACACTGAAGCTTTCTTT.

V is TRBV9 and J is TRBJ1-1; tentatively, D is TRBD1 (6 bases). The CDR3 has 14 residues. From germline, CDR1 is SGDLS and CDR2 YYNGEE. With 3 bases removed from V and 1 base from J, the gap between germline ends came to 10 bases. CDR3 DNA sequence: TGTGCCAGCAGCGGCGGACAGCCGAACACTGAAGCTTTCTTT. Protein: CASSGGQPNTEAFF. Looking up the rest from reference TRBV9 and TRBJ1-1 gives the full variable domain: DSGVTQTPKHLITATGQRVTLRCSPRSGDLSVYWYQQSLDQGLQFLIQYYNGEERAKGNILERFSAQQFPDLHSELNLSSLELGDSALYFCASSGGQPNTEAFFGQGTRLTVV.

This clonotype has a count of ten or more. V usage is TRBV7-6 and J usage is TRBJ2-2; 7 bases are shared with TRBD2. This CDR3 comprises 19 residues. V trimming: 5 bases; J trimming: 5 bases; junction bases outside the gene matches: 20. Per the germline V gene, CDR1 is SGHVS and CDR2 is FNYEAQ. DNA for the CDR3: TGTGCCAGCAGCGAAATCCTGGTCTCTAGGGCCGGGAGGACCGGGGAGCTGTTTTTT. It codes for CASSEILVSRAGRTGELFF.

This clonotype was detected many times. The chain is built from TRBV23-1 and TRBJ2-1; D may be TRBD1 (5 bases). TRBV23-1 is an ORF; its function is uncertain. V shed 3 bases and J shed 12 bases, with 12 bases lying between them. The CDR3 loop spans 12 amino acids. The CDR3 region is CASSHSRDRQFF. The CDR3 bases are TGCGCCAGCAGTCATTCCAGGGATAGGCAGTTCTTC.

The table lists this clonotype with many counts. The chain is built from TRBV10-3 and TRBJ1-1, with D tentatively TRBD1 (6 bases). The germline V and J ends were trimmed by 0 bases and 5 bases, with 10 bases remaining between them. This CDR3 is built from 14 residues. Germline V lookup: CDR1 ENHRY, CDR2 SYGVKD. The DNA of the CDR3 is TGTGCCATCAGTGAGTCACAGGGAGGGACTGAAGCTTTCTTT. This gives the protein CAISESQGGTEAFF.

This clonotype was observed at least ten times. The chain couples TRBV4-1 to TRBJ1-3; unclear D gene. The CDR3 is 17 amino acids. Trimming removed 0 bases from V and 5 bases from J, with 17 bases in between. Germline values: CDR1 MGHRA, CDR2 YSYEKL. The CDR3 region has the DNA TGCGCCAGCAGCCAAGATGAGGGAAACGGTCGCAGAAACACCATATATTTT. It specifies CASSQDEGNGRRNTIYF.